Listed below are T cell receptor beta chains from one sample, sequenced in a study of T cell clones after liver transplantation. Only in-frame clones appear in the TCRdb table, and some are missing; sequencing was by immunoSEQ multiplex PCR. Of tens of thousands of clones in the sample, roughly 74% were seen once. The source was CD8+ T cells from blood, collected more than 52 months after liver transplant. The source of these receptors is a human patient who received a liver transplant. Some T cells may trace back to the graft donor. The CDR3 runs from the conserved cysteine through the conserved F or W. Fields, in order: CDR3 DNA, CDR3 protein, clone size, V gene, D gene, J gene. D genes are given only for firm matches. Not every row has a clone size; where given, it reads once, few, many or a size class.

cdr3_nt: TGTGCCAGTAGTATGACCCGGAGTTTCACAGATACGCAGTATTTT
cdr3_aa: CASSMTRSFTDTQYF
clone_size: -
v_call: TRBV19
d_call: -
j_call: TRBJ2-3

cdr3_nt: TGTGCCAGCTCACCACGCGGGATTGTGAACACTGAAGCTTTCTTT
cdr3_aa: CASSPRGIVNTEAFF
clone_size: -
v_call: TRBV18
d_call: -
j_call: TRBJ1-1

cdr3_nt: TGTGCCAGCAGCTTAGAAGGCCCGGATACGCAGTATTTT
cdr3_aa: CASSLEGPDTQYF
clone_size: -
v_call: TRBV11-3
d_call: -
j_call: TRBJ2-3

cdr3_nt: TGTGCCAGCAGTCCGGACAGGGGGCGCCTTGGAGAGACCCAGTACTTC
cdr3_aa: CASSPDRGRLGETQYF
clone_size: -
v_call: TRBV9
d_call: TRBD1
j_call: TRBJ2-5

cdr3_nt: TGTGCCAGTAGTACGCCTCGCGCGGGGGCTGATGGCTACACCTTC
cdr3_aa: CASSTPRAGADGYTF
clone_size: -
v_call: TRBV19
d_call: -
j_call: TRBJ1-2

cdr3_nt: TGTGCCAGCAGTTTATACCGCGAGATTAGCAATCAGCCCCAGCATTTT
cdr3_aa: CASSLYREISNQPQHF
clone_size: -
v_call: TRBV28
d_call: -
j_call: TRBJ1-5

cdr3_nt: TGTGCCAGCAGCTTAATTAACAGGTTCTTCCAAGAGACCCAGTACTTC
cdr3_aa: CASSLINRFFQETQYF
clone_size: -
v_call: TRBV7-8
d_call: -
j_call: TRBJ2-5

cdr3_nt: TGTGCCAGCAGCTTTGGGGACCCGGGGGAGCAGTACTTC
cdr3_aa: CASSFGDPGEQYF
clone_size: -
v_call: TRBV11-2
d_call: -
j_call: TRBJ2-7

cdr3_nt: TGTGCCAGCAGTTTATTGGGGGATGAGAACTACAATGAGCAGTTCTTC
cdr3_aa: CASSLLGDENYNEQFF
clone_size: -
v_call: TRBV27
d_call: -
j_call: TRBJ2-1

cdr3_nt: TGTGCCAGCACCGAAACCAGAAACGAGCAGTACTTC
cdr3_aa: CASTETRNEQYF
clone_size: -
v_call: TRBV7-9
d_call: -
j_call: TRBJ2-7

cdr3_nt: TGTGCCAGCAGCGCTGAAGACAGCTACACCGGGGAGCTGTTTTTT
cdr3_aa: CASSAEDSYTGELFF
clone_size: -
v_call: TRBV9
d_call: -
j_call: TRBJ2-2

cdr3_nt: TGTGCCAGCAGCTTTCAGGACAGGGGGAACACTGAAGCTTTCTTT
cdr3_aa: CASSFQDRGNTEAFF
clone_size: once
v_call: TRBV7-9
d_call: TRBD1
j_call: TRBJ1-1

cdr3_nt: TGTGCCAGCAGCCCGGAGCTGAACACCATATATTTT
cdr3_aa: CASSPELNTIYF
clone_size: once
v_call: TRBV9
d_call: -
j_call: TRBJ1-3

cdr3_nt: TGTGCCTCCGGACAGTTAGCTAACTATGGCTACACCTTC
cdr3_aa: CASGQLANYGYTF
clone_size: -
v_call: TRBV30
d_call: -
j_call: TRBJ1-2

cdr3_nt: TGTGCCAGCAGCGTAGCTACTGTGATGGGGGCCGGGGAGACCCAGTACTTC
cdr3_aa: CASSVATVMGAGETQYF
clone_size: -
v_call: TRBV9
d_call: -
j_call: TRBJ2-5

cdr3_nt: TGTGCCAGCAGTTCCGGACAGGGACAGCCCCAGCATTTT
cdr3_aa: CASSSGQGQPQHF
clone_size: -
v_call: TRBV6-5
d_call: TRBD1
j_call: TRBJ1-5

cdr3_nt: TGCGCCAGCAGTGAGTCGTTGGGTAACTATGGCTACACCTTC
cdr3_aa: CASSESLGNYGYTF
clone_size: -
v_call: TRBV10-1
d_call: -
j_call: TRBJ1-2

cdr3_nt: TGTGCCAGCAGTTTAAGGGGACAGCTCCCCACAGATACGCAGTATTTT
cdr3_aa: CASSLRGQLPTDTQYF
clone_size: -
v_call: TRBV27
d_call: TRBD1
j_call: TRBJ2-3

cdr3_nt: TGTGCCAGCAGTTTGTCAACAGGGCCCTACGAGCAGTACTTC
cdr3_aa: CASSLSTGPYEQYF
clone_size: -
v_call: TRBV27
d_call: -
j_call: TRBJ2-7

cdr3_nt: TGTGCCAGCAAAGGGGGCGTACGGGCCCAGAACACCGGGGAGCTGTTTTTT
cdr3_aa: CASKGGVRAQNTGELFF
clone_size: -
v_call: TRBV2
d_call: TRBD1
j_call: TRBJ2-2

cdr3_nt: TGTGCCAGCAGTTACTCGGCGGCACCGATTACCTACGAGCAGTACTTC
cdr3_aa: CASSYSAAPITYEQYF
clone_size: -
v_call: TRBV6-5
d_call: -
j_call: TRBJ2-7

cdr3_nt: TGTGCCAGCAGCGTAGGGGCGGGATTGTTGAATCAGCCCCAGCATTTT
cdr3_aa: CASSVGAGLLNQPQHF
clone_size: -
v_call: TRBV9
d_call: -
j_call: TRBJ1-5

cdr3_nt: TGTGCCAGCAGCTTAGTTGCTGGGGACTACGAGCAGTACTTC
cdr3_aa: CASSLVAGDYEQYF
clone_size: -
v_call: TRBV11-1
d_call: -
j_call: TRBJ2-7

cdr3_nt: TGTGCCAGTAGTATATCGGCCGGGAACACTGAAGCTTTCTTT
cdr3_aa: CASSISAGNTEAFF
clone_size: -
v_call: TRBV19
d_call: -
j_call: TRBJ1-1

cdr3_nt: TGTGCCAGCGACCCTAGCGGGGCGGGAGCCGGGGAGCTGTTTTTT
cdr3_aa: CASDPSGAGAGELFF
clone_size: -
v_call: TRBV9
d_call: TRBD2
j_call: TRBJ2-2

cdr3_nt: TGTGCCAGCCAGGGGTTCGCTGGGGCCAACGTCCTGACTTTC
cdr3_aa: CASQGFAGANVLTF
clone_size: -
v_call: TRBV6-6
d_call: -
j_call: TRBJ2-6

cdr3_nt: TGTGCCAGCAGCTTAGAGCGACTAGCGACAGATACGCAGTATTTT
cdr3_aa: CASSLERLATDTQYF
clone_size: -
v_call: TRBV7-8
d_call: TRBD2
j_call: TRBJ2-3

cdr3_nt: TGTGCCAGCAGCGAGGGGTCACGCGGCGTCCTCTCCTACGAGCAGTACTTC
cdr3_aa: CASSEGSRGVLSYEQYF
clone_size: -
v_call: TRBV9
d_call: -
j_call: TRBJ2-7

cdr3_nt: TGCGCCAGCAGCTTTGGACAGGGGAATCAGCCCCAGCATTTT
cdr3_aa: CASSFGQGNQPQHF
clone_size: -
v_call: TRBV4-1
d_call: TRBD1
j_call: TRBJ1-5

cdr3_nt: TGTGCCAGCAGCTTTACAGATACGCAGTATTTT
cdr3_aa: CASSFTDTQYF
clone_size: -
v_call: TRBV13
d_call: -
j_call: TRBJ2-3

cdr3_nt: TGTGCCAGCAGTGTGGCCACGCACACTGAAGCTTTCTTT
cdr3_aa: CASSVATHTEAFF
clone_size: -
v_call: TRBV25-1
d_call: -
j_call: TRBJ1-1

cdr3_nt: TGTGCCAGCAGTCTCAGCGGGGGGTCCCGCTCCTACAATGAGCAGTTCTTC
cdr3_aa: CASSLSGGSRSYNEQFF
clone_size: -
v_call: TRBV27
d_call: TRBD2
j_call: TRBJ2-1

cdr3_nt: TGTGCCAGCAGCTTCGACAGGGCCGGGGAGCTGTTTTTT
cdr3_aa: CASSFDRAGELFF
clone_size: -
v_call: TRBV7-3
d_call: TRBD1
j_call: TRBJ2-2

cdr3_nt: TGTGCCAGCAGCTCCCGGGCCTATAATTCACCCCTCCACTTT
cdr3_aa: CASSSRAYNSPLHF
clone_size: once
v_call: TRBV7-9
d_call: -
j_call: TRBJ1-6

cdr3_nt: TGTGCCAGCAGCGTAGGTAGAGAGACCCAGTACTTC
cdr3_aa: CASSVGRETQYF
clone_size: -
v_call: TRBV7-8
d_call: -
j_call: TRBJ2-5

cdr3_nt: TGTGCCAGCAGCCAAGATCCCAGGGAGTTTTCCTACAATGAGCAGTTCTTC
cdr3_aa: CASSQDPREFSYNEQFF
clone_size: -
v_call: TRBV14
d_call: -
j_call: TRBJ2-1

cdr3_nt: TGTGCCAGTAGTATAGGTTGGATCCCCACCGGGGAGCTGTTTTTT
cdr3_aa: CASSIGWIPTGELFF
clone_size: -
v_call: TRBV19
d_call: -
j_call: TRBJ2-2

cdr3_nt: TGTGCCATCAGTACCCCAGGGGTTGGGGCCTACGAGCAGTACTTC
cdr3_aa: CAISTPGVGAYEQYF
clone_size: -
v_call: TRBV10-3
d_call: -
j_call: TRBJ2-7

cdr3_nt: TGTGCCAGCAGCTTACCCAGGGTCTATGGCTACACCTTC
cdr3_aa: CASSLPRVYGYTF
clone_size: -
v_call: TRBV5-5
d_call: -
j_call: TRBJ1-2